The following is a T cell receptor (beta chain) sequence with its context. Its antigen is not known. The study ran its PCR with 60 Vbeta and 13 Jbeta primers. Some clones are missing from TCRdb's copy, which holds only in-frame ones; the method was immunoSEQ multiplex PCR. Altogether about 150,000 clones are present, approximately 86% being singletons, with the ten largest covering approximately 2%. The record originates from a study of cytomegalovirus exposure and HLA in healthy donors. Notes on the study in general: Reports indicate that TCR beta sequences accurately predicted the HLA-A and HLA-B alleles of most subjects. An analysis that was carried out later associated approximately 15,000 TCR beta sequences with HLA alleles at 0.05 false discovery rate. CMV serostatus was the sole immune exposure data available.

The TCR was taken from a young woman in good health and CMV-seronegative. Input material: PBMCs.

The CDR3, as DNA: TGCGCCAGCAGCTTGGTAACTAGCGGGACTTACGAGCAGTACTTC. This sequence encodes CASSLVTSGTYEQYF. The V gene is TRBV5-1, the J gene TRBJ2-5; TRBD2 matches at 10 bases. The J call may be mistaken, given a closer DNA end match to TRBJ2-7. Germline V lookup: CDR1 SGHRS, CDR2 YFSETQ. This CDR3 spans 15 amino acids.